This T cell receptor beta chain was identified during a study of identical twins. At least ten counts were recorded for this clonotype. Its antigen is unknown. Study-level findings and limits: With beta out-of-frame sequences, excess sharing by twins was weaker. Monozygotic twin pairs showed more out-of-frame TCR alpha sharing than models estimated. Abundant cord blood beta clonotypes carried fewer insertions; memory repertoires showed none.

Unmatched junction bases numbered 8, after V lost 2 bases and J lost 4 bases. In germline, CDR1 is DFQATT, CDR2 SNEGSKA (reference sequence). The CDR3 consists of 16 residues. Addition of a universal primer site occurred through template switching, and cDNA carried unique molecular identifiers. TCRdb used MiXCR to reprocess the 5' RACE reads, holding one entry per CDR3 protein. The sample has 150,000 or so distinct CDR3 sequences, roughly 3.5% seen once. The chain employs TRBV20-1 and TRBJ2-6; TRBD2 agrees at 7 bases. The sequenced material came from memory T cells sorted from blood. The sequence was collected from a man aged 18 to 29 in good health. The CDR3 sequence: CSARTGGDSGANVLTF. The CDR3 nucleotides are TGCAGTGCTAGAACTGGGGGGGACTCAGGGGCCAACGTCCTGACTTTC.